This T cell receptor (beta chain) derives from a study of neurological immune-mediated disorders. About the research overall: Multiple sclerosis patients numbered approximately 34, of whom around 30 were relapsing-remitting and 3 secondary progressive.

The CDR3 has 15 amino acids. Trimming took 9 bases from V and 1 from J; bases not matched to a gene: 12. The V gene's germline CDR1 is SGHKS and CDR2 YYEKEE (reference sequence). This sample's time point: longitudinal time-point 1 (baseline). The unsorted libraries had their origin in 2 million PBMCs stored at -80 C. This clonotype was detected ten times or more. One entry per CDR3 protein, called by TCRdb with MiXCR from the 5' RACE reads. The sample includes 35,000 to 45,000 distinct CDR3 sequences, 3.2% seen only once; the top ten take around 7.7%. The receptor's source is an older woman with multiple sclerosis. The source material was PBMCs. The V call is TRBV5-5, the J call TRBJ1-2; TRBD1 agrees at 7 bases. CDR3 in DNA: TGTGCCACCAAGGGACAGCCAGGACTTAACTATGGCTACACCTTC. It codes for CATKGQPGLNYGYTF.